The present entry profiles one T cell receptor (beta chain) with its context. The data belong to a study of somatic mutations in cytotoxic T cells in rheumatoid arthritis. Study-level information: Right after diagnosis, and before any treatment had started, patient peripheral blood (about 29 ml EDTA) was drawn.

Produced via immunoSEQ multiplex PCR; TCRdb's table is partial and in-frame only. The repertoire includes 25,000 to 35,000 clones, more than 85% of them detected once, and roughly 9.6% sits in the top ten. This CDR3 region has 13 residues. Trimming removed 5 bases from V and 7 bases from J; junction bases left unmatched: 10. Germline lookup yields CDR1 SQVTM and CDR2 ANQGSEA. CD4+ and CD8+ cells were isolated by positive magnetic bead selection, with purity checked by flow cytometry. The origin of this receptor is an adult with rheumatoid arthritis. The V call is TRBV29-1, the J call TRBJ1-2; 7 bases agree with TRBD1. The specimen was CD8+ T cells sorted from blood. DNA of the CDR3: TGCAGCGTTACAGGGGAGGGAACGGCTGGCTACACCTTC. Translating it yields CSVTGEGTAGYTF.